This T cell receptor beta chain was identified during a study of blood T cell repertoires in COVID-19. Germline loops: CDR1 LGHNA, CDR2 YSLEER. The CDR3 is 20 amino acids. The V and J ends lost 0 bases and 8 bases respectively, with 28 bases between them. Source study methods: Estimated nucleated cell counts came from reference gene primer amplification. Sequenced by immunoSEQ multiplex PCR; TCRdb stores in-frame clones only, minus some. The D gene and trimming were derived from the DNA, and the V and J assignments and clone size from that table. Altogether more than 100,000 clones are present, approximately 88% being singletons, with the ten largest covering roughly 15%.

The receptor was isolated from a woman at least 80 years old with acute or convalescent COVID-19. The rearrangement uses TRBV4-3 and TRBJ1-4; D perhaps matches TRBD1 (5 bases). The sequencing input was peripheral blood. CDR3 bases: TGCGCCAGCAGCCAAGACCATGCAGGGTTTTCCTCTACTTATCGGGAAAAACTGTTTTTT. This sequence encodes CASSQDHAGFSSTYREKLFF.